The T cell receptor (beta chain) described here comes from a study of graft-versus-host responses after intestinal transplantation. Study in general: Multivisceral, liver-intestinal, or isolated intestinal transplants were given to recipients. General study results and limits: Detected in recipient marrow were GvH clones, some of which were first observed in ileum or blood.

Concerning this clone itself: The antigen is undetermined.

Assay used: immunoSEQ multiplex PCR; TCRdb lists only in-frame clones, some missing. The sample carries about 110,000 clones, 90% to 95% recorded once. Germline CDR1 and CDR2: SNHLY and FYNNEI. This CDR3 is 15 amino acids long. V dropped 6 bases and J dropped 3; count of bases not matched to a gene: 4. The sequence was obtained from a human donor who received an intestinal transplant. This chain uses TRBV2 with TRBJ1-5; TRBD1 agrees at 11 bases. Sequencing used unstimulated CD8+ T cells sorted from spleen or lymph node cells, obtained before intestinal transplant. The CDR3, as DNA: TGTGCCAGCAGAGCGGACAGGGGGCTCAATCAGCCCCAGCATTTT. Amino acid sequence: CASRADRGLNQPQHF.